This T cell receptor beta chain comes out of a study of vaccination effects on CD4 cells after COVID-19. Ahead of sequencing, the ViraFEST assay grew antigen-specific CD4+ T cells using viral peptide pools. Culture proceeded for approximately 10 days, and CD4+ T cells were then isolated. Participants each got two BNT162b2 or mRNA-1273 vaccine doses. Neither prior SARS-CoV-2 infection nor positive nucleocapsid antibodies were present in the vaccine recipients. IL-2 medium was substituted for half the medium on days 3 and 7. In the case of this clone: Its specificity is not known.

Only in-frame clones appear in the TCRdb table, and some are missing; sequencing was by immunoSEQ multiplex PCR. The sample lists fewer than 25,000 clones, around 70% occurring once. Study-level findings and limits: Pronounced clonal contraction occurred in clones induced by infection and by vaccine late after vaccination.

V lost 5 bases, J lost 2 bases, and 8 bases stayed unmatched. Germline assignment: CDR1 SGHRS and CDR2 YFSETQ. This CDR3 has 17 residues. This specimen was CD4+ T cells from PBMCs cultured with SARS-CoV-2 spike peptides, taken after COVID-19 vaccination. The chain employs TRBV5-1 and TRBJ2-5; 14 bases agree with TRBD2. This sequence was found in a human donor who received a COVID-19 vaccine. The DNA for the CDR3 is TGCGCCAGCAGAAAGGGACTAGCGGGGGCCGGGCAAGAGACCCAGTACTTC. Translated, it gives CASRKGLAGAGQETQYF.